A selection of T cell receptor beta chains follows, all from one sample in a study of blood T cells in healthy people across ages. In TCRdb, the 5' RACE reads were re-called with MiXCR into one record per CDR3 protein. The sample holds about 1,400,000 distinct CDR3 sequences, approximately 60% seen once. Sample: blood. The receptors were gathered from a young man in good health. The CDR3 runs from the conserved cysteine through the conserved F or W. The D gene is left open where the match is weak. Some rows have no size entry. The others give once, few or many, or a class for an expanded clone.

j_call | v_call | d_call | clone_size | cdr3_aa | cdr3_nt
TRBJ1-2 | TRBV27 | - | - | CASSLSQGNHYGYTF | TGTGCCAGCAGTTTATCGCAGGGGAACCACTATGGCTACACCTTC
TRBJ2-5 | TRBV29-1 | - | - | CSADFQVGETQYF | TGCAGCGCCGACTTCCAGGTTGGGGAGACCCAGTACTTC
TRBJ2-7 | TRBV7-9 | - | few | CASSLGTPYGQYF | TGTGCCAGCAGCTTAGGGACCCCTTATGGGCAGTACTTC
TRBJ1-5 | TRBV2 | - | - | CASSAPHLYQPQHF | TGTGCCAGCAGCGCCCCCCACCTTTATCAGCCCCAGCATTTT
TRBJ2-7 | TRBV29-1 | - | - | CSANRGSMGLDYEQYF | TGCAGCGCTAACAGGGGGTCGATGGGACTAGACTACGAGCAGTACTTC
TRBJ2-7 | TRBV25-1 | TRBD1 | few | CASTSTGYYEQYF | TGTGCCAGCACATCGACAGGGTACTACGAGCAGTACTTC
TRBJ2-6 | TRBV10-3 | TRBD2 | - | CAISARTSGRAGANVLTF | TGTGCCATCAGTGCGAGGACTAGCGGGAGGGCTGGGGCCAACGTCCTGACTTTC
TRBJ2-5 | TRBV20-1 | TRBD2 | once | CSASSSGLARPWETQYF | TGCAGTGCTAGTAGTTCGGGACTAGCCCGGCCGTGGGAGACCCAGTACTTC
TRBJ2-3 | TRBV9 | - | many | CASSVRDTQYF | TGTGCCAGCAGCGTAAGAGATACGCAGTATTTT
TRBJ1-5 | TRBV2 | TRBD1 | - | CASSSGQGPNQPQHF | TGTGCCAGCAGCTCTGGACAGGGGCCCAATCAGCCCCAGCATTTT
TRBJ2-7 | TRBV2 | TRBD1 | - | CASKDGTGSYEQYF | TGTGCCAGCAAGGATGGGACAGGGAGCTACGAGCAGTACTTC
TRBJ2-1 | TRBV20-1 | - | - | CSAREGWGAYNEQFF | TGCAGTGCTAGAGAGGGGTGGGGTGCCTACAATGAGCAGTTCTTC
TRBJ2-5 | TRBV5-1 | - | once | CASSVGMSLWETQYF | TGCGCCAGCAGCGTCGGGATGAGCCTCTGGGAGACCCAGTACTTC
TRBJ2-7 | TRBV6-4 | - | - | CARITQYYEQYF | TGTGCCAGGATTACTCAATACTACGAGCAGTACTTC
TRBJ1-2 | TRBV7-9 | - | - | CASSYHQVYYGYTF | TGTGCCAGCAGCTACCACCAGGTTTACTATGGCTACACCTTC
TRBJ2-1 | TRBV7-9 | - | - | CASSQARDHSYNEQFF | TGTGCCAGCAGCCAGGCCCGGGACCACTCCTACAATGAGCAGTTCTTC
TRBJ2-7 | TRBV28 | - | - | CASTHGPYEQYF | TGTGCCAGCACCCACGGACCTTACGAGCAGTACTTC
TRBJ1-1 | TRBV28 | - | few | CASTNPLGGGTEAFF | TGTGCCAGCACCAACCCCCTGGGAGGGGGCACTGAAGCTTTCTTT
TRBJ2-1 | TRBV20-1 | - | - | CSARAVTGYNEQFF | TGCAGTGCTAGAGCAGTAACAGGGTACAATGAGCAGTTCTTC
TRBJ2-5 | TRBV10-3 | - | - | CAIGIAVQETQYF | TGTGCCATCGGGATAGCGGTACAAGAGACCCAGTACTTC
TRBJ1-4 | TRBV5-5 | - | few | CASSLGSADEKLFF | TGTGCCAGCAGCTTAGGCTCAGCGGATGAAAAACTGTTTTTT
TRBJ1-1 | TRBV20-1 | - | - | CSAREAHGSGDANTEAFF | TGCAGTGCTAGAGAAGCCCACGGCTCAGGGGACGCCAACACTGAAGCTTTCTTT
TRBJ2-4 | TRBV7-9 | - | - | CASSPRGAGKNIQYF | TGTGCCAGCAGCCCTCGGGGGGCAGGCAAAAACATTCAGTACTTC
TRBJ2-7 | TRBV20-1 | TRBD2 | - | CSARDLTSGRSGEQYF | TGCAGTGCTAGAGATCTGACTAGCGGGAGATCGGGCGAGCAGTACTTC
TRBJ1-1 | TRBV11-1 | - | - | CASSFYGVNTEAFF | TGTGCCAGCAGCTTTTACGGAGTGAACACTGAAGCTTTCTTT
TRBJ2-5 | TRBV5-6 | - | - | CASSRTDFKGEEEETQYF | TGTGCCAGCAGTCGGACAGATTTTAAAGGAGAAGAAGAAGAGACCCAGTACTTC
TRBJ2-3 | TRBV20-1 | TRBD2 | few | CSASNPGTSANPTYF | TGCAGTGCTAGTAACCCCGGGACTAGCGCGAACCCCACGTATTTT
TRBJ1-1 | TRBV27 | - | few | CASSLWGSTEAFF | TGTGCCAGCAGTTTGTGGGGGAGCACTGAAGCTTTCTTT
TRBJ1-2 | TRBV29-1 | TRBD1 | - | CSVASELGQAITNYGYTF | TGCAGCGTTGCCTCCGAACTGGGACAGGCCATTACTAACTATGGCTACACCTTC
TRBJ2-1 | TRBV4-2 | TRBD2 | - | CASRAGTSGGDNEQFF | TGTGCCAGCAGGGCCGGGACTAGCGGGGGCGACAATGAGCAGTTCTTC
TRBJ2-1 | TRBV7-9 | - | few | CASSLVWGNNEQFF | TGTGCCAGCAGCTTAGTATGGGGAAACAATGAGCAGTTCTTC
TRBJ2-5 | TRBV29-1 | TRBD2 | once | CSPGGGVEEQYF | TGCAGCCCTGGGGGGGGGGTAGAGGAACAGTACTTC
TRBJ2-5 | TRBV10-3 | TRBD1 | - | CAISLPGQGTFNQETQYF | TGTGCCATCAGCCTACCGGGACAGGGAACGTTTAACCAAGAGACCCAGTACTTC
TRBJ1-4 | TRBV11-2 | - | - | CASSTHINEKLFF | TGTGCCAGCAGCACACATATCAATGAAAAACTGTTTTTT
TRBJ1-2 | TRBV2 | TRBD1 | - | CASTGQDNYGYTF | TGTGCCAGCACTGGACAGGATAACTATGGCTACACCTTC
TRBJ1-6 | TRBV20-1 | - | - | CSARDVAGEFYNSPLHF | TGCAGTGCTAGAGATGTGGCAGGGGAGTTCTATAATTCACCCCTCCACTTT
TRBJ2-5 | TRBV6-1 | - | - | CASSTTWVQQETQYF | TGTGCCAGCTCCACCACCTGGGTTCAGCAAGAGACCCAGTACTTC
TRBJ2-1 | TRBV20-1 | - | few | CSASAGQSYNEQFF | TGCAGTGCTAGCGCAGGCCAATCCTACAATGAGCAGTTCTTC
TRBJ2-3 | TRBV4-2 | - | few | CASSQLSDNPRDTQYF | TGTGCCAGCAGCCAATTATCTGACAACCCCCGGGATACGCAGTATTTT
TRBJ2-3 | TRBV5-5 | - | few | CASTPADTQYF | TGTGCCAGCACCCCAGCAGATACGCAGTATTTT
TRBJ2-6 | TRBV10-3 | - | - | CAISESSSGANALTF | TGTGCCATCAGTGAGTCGTCCTCTGGGGCCAACGCCCTGACTTTC